The clone carrying this T cell receptor beta chain was detected many times. This sample is drawn from a study of early T cells in non-severe SARS-CoV-2 infection. The CDR3 covers 13 residues. V trimming: 5 bases; J trimming: 8 bases; junction bases outside the gene matches: 6. The germline V gene encodes CDR1 SGHTA and CDR2 FQGNSA. TCRdb reanalysed the 5' RACE reads using MiXCR and keeps one entry per CDR3 protein. The sample records 25,000 or so distinct CDR3 sequences, approximately 2.9% being singletons. The V call is TRBV7-2, the J call TRBJ1-1; TRBD1 agrees at 9 bases. Sequencing input: whole blood. The receptor's source is an adult who was a healthcare worker with PCR-confirmed SARS-CoV-2 infection or an uninfected control (not recorded which). The CDR3 protein is CASSKRQGVEAFF. CDR3 in DNA: TGTGCCAGCAGCAAGAGACAGGGGGTCGAAGCTTTCTTT.